Described below is a single TCR beta chain sequence and its context. What it binds is not known. There are 17 residues in the CDR3. Losses at the gene ends were 7 bases for V and 3 bases for J; bases not matched to a gene: 12. The sample belongs to a study of T cell repertoires in cytomegalovirus infection. The wider study: It was recently identified HLA-C-restricted and well-studied HLA-B-restricted CMV epitopes that the study used.

TCRdb recomputed calls from the reads with MiXCR, one row per CDR3 protein. The sample lists approximately 350,000 distinct CDR3 sequences, about 32% occurring once. This TCR was recovered from a human donor in good health (CMV status not recorded). Some clones in this sample may be carry-over from other donors' samples. Sample: cultured PBMCs, taken from culture after CMV antigen stimulation. The rearrangement links TRBV12-3 or TRBV12-4 to TRBJ2-2, with 9 bases lining up with TRBD2. CDR3 residues: CASTLSVAGAYTGELFF. CDR3 bases: TGTGCCAGCACCCTCTCGGTAGCGGGAGCATACACCGGGGAGCTGTTTTTT.